The sequence of this T cell receptor (beta chain) was determined in a study of response to subunit inactivated influenza vaccine. Concerning this clonotype itself: Its antigen is unidentified.

From germline, CDR1 is MNHEY and CDR2 SVGAGI. With 4 bases clipped from V and 7 bases from J, the junction kept 8 bases outside the gene matches. This CDR3 is 14 amino acids long. TCRdb passed the RT-PCR reads through MiXCR, listing each CDR3 protein once. The sample gives fewer than 400,000 distinct CDR3 sequences, about a fifth of which show up once; roughly 10% is in the top ten. Notes on the study in general: Only a handful of new T cells, the authors suggested, are recruited with each seasonal influenza vaccination.

The sequences come from PBMCs from blood, collected less than 22 months after vaccination. This TCR was sampled from a man aged 50 to 69 who received an inactivated influenza vaccine. The V gene is TRBV6-5, the J gene TRBJ1-2; 8 nucleotides align to TRBD1. The CDR3 DNA sequence: TGTGCCAGCAGTTCGACAGGGGTCGTGGGTGGCTACACCTTC. Translating gives CASSSTGVVGGYTF.